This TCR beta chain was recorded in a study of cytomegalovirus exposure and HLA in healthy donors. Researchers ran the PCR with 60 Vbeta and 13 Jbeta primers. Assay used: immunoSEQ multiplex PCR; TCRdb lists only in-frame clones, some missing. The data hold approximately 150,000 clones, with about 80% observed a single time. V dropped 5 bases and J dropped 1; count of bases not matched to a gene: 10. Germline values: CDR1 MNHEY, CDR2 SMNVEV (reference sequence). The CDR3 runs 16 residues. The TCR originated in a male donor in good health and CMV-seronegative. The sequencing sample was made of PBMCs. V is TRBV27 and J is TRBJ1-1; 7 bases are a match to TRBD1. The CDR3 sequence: CASSQFNRGANTEAFF. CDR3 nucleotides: TGTGCCAGCAGTCAATTCAACAGGGGCGCGAACACTGAAGCTTTCTTT.